Listed below are T cell receptor beta chains from one sample, sequenced in a study of T cells after yellow fever vaccination. TCRdb independently ran MiXCR on the 5' RACE reads; one entry per CDR3 protein. The sample lists 320,000 or so distinct CDR3 sequences, roughly 8.4% occurring once. The sample was PBMCs, taken more than 40 days after the first yellow fever vaccination. The receptor source for this set is a man aged 18 to 29 who received the YFV17D yellow fever vaccine. Each CDR3 is given with its conserved first and last residue. The D gene is left open where the match is weak. Rows may omit the clone size; those that give it use once, few, many or a size class.

abundance | j_gene | v_gene | d_gene | CDR3nt | CDR3aa
many | TRBJ1-1 | TRBV5-1 | - | TGCGCCAGCAGCTTGGCTGGGGGGGACACTGAAGCTTTCTTT | CASSLAGGDTEAFF
few | TRBJ2-3 | TRBV7-9 | TRBD2 | TGTGCCAGCAGTCCCCGGTCGACTAGCGGCACAGATACGCAGTATTTT | CASSPRSTSGTDTQYF
few | TRBJ1-6 | TRBV4-1 | TRBD1 | TGCGCCAGCAGCTTCGGACAGGCGGGGAATTCACCCCTCCACTTT | CASSFGQAGNSPLHF
few | TRBJ2-1 | TRBV20-1 | - | TGCAGTGCTAGATCCGACCCCACAGTTCTCTTC | CSARSDPTVLF
- | TRBJ2-5 | TRBV7-9 | - | TGTGCCAGCAGCTTAGGCCTAGCGTGGGGAGAGACCCAGTACTTC | CASSLGLAWGETQYF
- | TRBJ2-5 | TRBV10-3 | - | TGTGCCATCAGTGAGTACCAGGGAGAGACCCAGTACTTC | CAISEYQGETQYF
- | TRBJ1-2 | TRBV6-1 | - | TGTGCCAGCAGCCAGTTAGTAAGCAACCCAGGATATGGCTACACCTTC | CASSQLVSNPGYGYTF
- | TRBJ1-3 | TRBV2 | TRBD1 | TGTGCCAGCATTCAGCGGGGGACAGGGTGGAACACCATATATTTT | CASIQRGTGWNTIYF
- | TRBJ2-1 | TRBV29-1 | - | TGCAGCGCTGGGTACTTAGTTAATGAGCAGTTCTTC | CSAGYLVNEQFF
few | TRBJ1-2 | TRBV4-2 | - | TGTGCCAGCAGCTTTCGGACGGGACCTGTATATGGCTACACCTTC | CASSFRTGPVYGYTF
few | TRBJ2-1 | TRBV15 | - | TGTGCCACCAGCAGACAGGAAAGCTCCTACAATGAGCAGTTCTTC | CATSRQESSYNEQFF
few | TRBJ1-3 | TRBV20-1 | TRBD1 | TGCAGTGCTAGGGGACAGGACGATTCTGGAAACACCATATATTTT | CSARGQDDSGNTIYF
- | TRBJ1-3 | TRBV12-3/TRBV12-4 | - | TGTGCCACCGCCGTAGGAAACACCATATATTTT | CATAVGNTIYF
- | TRBJ2-3 | TRBV7-9 | - | TGTGCCAGTACACGGAGGGACATTAGCACAGATACGCAGTATTTT | CASTRRDISTDTQYF
many | TRBJ1-2 | TRBV18 | TRBD1 | TGTGCCAGCCTTGGGGACAGCGGTCCCTCTGGCTACACCTTC | CASLGDSGPSGYTF